This T cell receptor beta chain was identified during a study of blood T cells in healthy people across ages. This clonotype showed up just a few times. Using a J-beta primer mix together with a sample-barcoded 5' primer, a second PCR was run for about 7 to 12 cycles. TCRdb independently ran MiXCR on the 5' RACE reads; one entry per CDR3 protein. There are just over 800,000 distinct CDR3 sequences in the sample; 62% occur only once, and roughly 25% lies in the top ten. Caucasian individuals from Russia who were healthy and aged roughly 6 to 95 acted as donors. Material: blood. The sequence was obtained from a man aged 25-45 years in good health.

Written as DNA, the CDR3 is TGTGCCAGCAGCGTAGAGCACTGCAATGAGCAGTTCTTC. This codes for CASSVEHCNEQFF. This sequence joins TRBV7-2 and TRBJ2-1, with no clear D. Germline V gene lookup returns CDR1 SGHTA and CDR2 FQGNSA. Trimming shortened V by 5 bases and J by 6 bases, and 11 bases separated the two germline ends. CDR3 length equals 13 residues.